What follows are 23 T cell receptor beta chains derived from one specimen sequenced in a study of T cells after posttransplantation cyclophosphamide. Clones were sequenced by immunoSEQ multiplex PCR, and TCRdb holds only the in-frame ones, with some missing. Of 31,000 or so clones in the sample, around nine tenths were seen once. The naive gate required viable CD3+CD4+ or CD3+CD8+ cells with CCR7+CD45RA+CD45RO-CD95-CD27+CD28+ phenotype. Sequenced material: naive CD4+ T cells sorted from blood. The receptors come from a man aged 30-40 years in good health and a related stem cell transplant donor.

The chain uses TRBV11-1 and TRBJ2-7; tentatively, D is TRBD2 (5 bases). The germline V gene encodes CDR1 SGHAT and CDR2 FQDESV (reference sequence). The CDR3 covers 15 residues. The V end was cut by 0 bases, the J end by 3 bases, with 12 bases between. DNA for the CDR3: TGTGCCAGCAGCTTAGCGCGCGAAGGGAGCTACGAGCAGTACTTC. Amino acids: CASSLAREGSYEQYF. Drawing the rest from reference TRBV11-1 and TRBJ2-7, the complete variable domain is EAEVAQSPRYKITEKSQAVAFWCDPISGHATLYWYRQILGQGPELLVQFQDESVVDDSQLPKDRFSAERLKGVDSTLKIQPAELGDSAMYLCASSLAREGSYEQYFGPGTRLTVT.

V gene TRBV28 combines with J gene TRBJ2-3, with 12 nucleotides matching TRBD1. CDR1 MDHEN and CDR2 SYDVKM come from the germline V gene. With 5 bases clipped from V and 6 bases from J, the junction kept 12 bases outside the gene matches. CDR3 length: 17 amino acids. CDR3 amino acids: CASSPRGQGARPDTQYF. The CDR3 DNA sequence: TGTGCCAGCAGTCCAAGGGGACAGGGGGCGCGGCCGGATACGCAGTATTTT.

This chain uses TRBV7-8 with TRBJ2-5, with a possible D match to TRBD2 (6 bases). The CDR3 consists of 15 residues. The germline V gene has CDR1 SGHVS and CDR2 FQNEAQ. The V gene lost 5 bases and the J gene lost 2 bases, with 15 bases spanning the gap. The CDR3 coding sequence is TGTGCCAGCAGCAATCGGAGGAGGGCTCAAGAGACCCAGTACTTC. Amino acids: CASSNRRRAQETQYF.

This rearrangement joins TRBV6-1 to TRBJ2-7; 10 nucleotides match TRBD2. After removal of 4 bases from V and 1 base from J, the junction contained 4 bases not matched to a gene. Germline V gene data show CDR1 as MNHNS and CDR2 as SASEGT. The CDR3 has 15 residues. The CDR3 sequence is CASSALAGKSYEQYF. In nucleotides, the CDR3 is TGTGCCAGCAGTGCACTAGCGGGGAAATCCTACGAGCAGTACTTC.

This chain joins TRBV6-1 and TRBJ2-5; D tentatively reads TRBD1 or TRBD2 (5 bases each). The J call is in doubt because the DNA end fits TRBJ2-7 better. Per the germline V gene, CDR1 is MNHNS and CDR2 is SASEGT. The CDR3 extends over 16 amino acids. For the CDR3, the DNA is TGTGCCAGCAGTGAAGCGCCAGGGATGGGGGCCTACGAGCAGTACTTC. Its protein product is CASSEAPGMGAYEQYF.

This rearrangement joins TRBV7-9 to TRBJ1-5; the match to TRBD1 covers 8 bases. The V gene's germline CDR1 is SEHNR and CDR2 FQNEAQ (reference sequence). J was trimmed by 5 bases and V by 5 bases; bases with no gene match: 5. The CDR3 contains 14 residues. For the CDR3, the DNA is TGTGCCAGCAGCCCGGACAGGGTGGATCAGCCCCAGCATTTT. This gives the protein CASSPDRVDQPQHF.

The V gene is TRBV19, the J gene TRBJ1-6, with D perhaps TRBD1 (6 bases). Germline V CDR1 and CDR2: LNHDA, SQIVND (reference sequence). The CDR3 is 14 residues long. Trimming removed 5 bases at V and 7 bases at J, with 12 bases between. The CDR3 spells CASSPRTANSPLHF. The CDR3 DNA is TGTGCCAGTAGTCCGAGGACAGCCAATTCACCCCTCCACTTT.

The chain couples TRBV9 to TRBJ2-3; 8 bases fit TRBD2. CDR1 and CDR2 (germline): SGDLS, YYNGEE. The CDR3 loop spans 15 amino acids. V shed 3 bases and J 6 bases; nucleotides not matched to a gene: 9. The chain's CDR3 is CASSAGLAPDDTQYF. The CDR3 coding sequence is TGTGCCAGCAGCGCCGGACTAGCCCCCGATGATACGCAGTATTTT.

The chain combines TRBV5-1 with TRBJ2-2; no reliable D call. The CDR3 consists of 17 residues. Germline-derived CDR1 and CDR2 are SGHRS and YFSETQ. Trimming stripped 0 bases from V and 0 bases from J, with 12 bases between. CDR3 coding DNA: TGCGCCAGCAGCTTGGGCACGAGAATCGCGAACACCGGGGAGCTGTTTTTT. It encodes CASSLGTRIANTGELFF.

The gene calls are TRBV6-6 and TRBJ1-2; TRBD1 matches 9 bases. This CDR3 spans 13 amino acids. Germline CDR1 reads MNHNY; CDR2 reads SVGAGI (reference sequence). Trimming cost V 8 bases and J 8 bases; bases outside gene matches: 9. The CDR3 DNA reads TGTGCCAGCCTTAGGGACAGGGCGGGCGGCTACACCTTC. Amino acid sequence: CASLRDRAGGYTF.

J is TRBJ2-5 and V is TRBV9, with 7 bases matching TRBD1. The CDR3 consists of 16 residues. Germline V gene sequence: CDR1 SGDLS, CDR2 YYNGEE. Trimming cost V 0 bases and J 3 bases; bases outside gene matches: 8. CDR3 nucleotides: TGTGCCAGCAGCGTAGACCCTGGGACAGTAAAAGAGACCCAGTACTTC. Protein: CASSVDPGTVKETQYF.

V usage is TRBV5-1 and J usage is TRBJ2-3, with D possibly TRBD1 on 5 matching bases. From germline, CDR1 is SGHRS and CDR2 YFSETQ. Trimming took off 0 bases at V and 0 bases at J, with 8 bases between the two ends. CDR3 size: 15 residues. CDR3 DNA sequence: TGCGCCAGCAGCTTGGAAGGGGTGAGCACAGATACGCAGTATTTT. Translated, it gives CASSLEGVSTDTQYF.

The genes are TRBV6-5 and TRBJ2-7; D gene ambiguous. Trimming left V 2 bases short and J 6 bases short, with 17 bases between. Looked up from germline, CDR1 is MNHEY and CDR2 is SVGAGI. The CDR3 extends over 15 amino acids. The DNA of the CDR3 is TGTGCCAGCAGTTACCTCGGCCGCGATTCGGGCGAGCAGTACTTC. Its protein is CASSYLGRDSGEQYF.

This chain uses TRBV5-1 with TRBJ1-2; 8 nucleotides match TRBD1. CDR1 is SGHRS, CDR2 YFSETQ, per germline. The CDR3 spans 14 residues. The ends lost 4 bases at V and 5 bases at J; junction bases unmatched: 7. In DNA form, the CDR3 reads TGCGCCAGCAGCCCGGGACAGGCGCTATATGGCTACACCTTC. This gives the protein CASSPGQALYGYTF.

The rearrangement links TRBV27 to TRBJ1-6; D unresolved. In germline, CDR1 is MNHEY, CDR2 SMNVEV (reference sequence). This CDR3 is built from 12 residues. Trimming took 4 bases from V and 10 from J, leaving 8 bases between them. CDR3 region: CASSSGISPLHF. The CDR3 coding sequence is TGTGCCAGCAGTTCGGGAATATCACCCCTCCACTTT.

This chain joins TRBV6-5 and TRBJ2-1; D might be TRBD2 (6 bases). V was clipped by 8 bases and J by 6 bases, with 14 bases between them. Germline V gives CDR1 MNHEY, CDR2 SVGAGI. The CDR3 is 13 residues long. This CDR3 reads CASRRTTINEQFF. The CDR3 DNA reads TGTGCCAGCCGAAGGACTACTATCAATGAGCAGTTCTTC.

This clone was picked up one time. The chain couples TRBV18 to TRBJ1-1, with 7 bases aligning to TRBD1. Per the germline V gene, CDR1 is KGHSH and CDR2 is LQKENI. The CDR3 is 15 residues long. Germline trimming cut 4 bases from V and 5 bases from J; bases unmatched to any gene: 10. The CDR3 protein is CASSHSTGIETEAFF. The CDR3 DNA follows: TGTGCCAGCTCACACTCGACAGGGATTGAGACTGAAGCTTTCTTT.

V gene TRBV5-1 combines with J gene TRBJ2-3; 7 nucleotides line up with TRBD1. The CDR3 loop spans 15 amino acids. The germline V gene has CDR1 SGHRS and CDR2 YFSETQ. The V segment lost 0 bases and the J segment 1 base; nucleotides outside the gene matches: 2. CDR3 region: CASSLVGGGTDTQYF. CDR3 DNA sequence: TGCGCCAGCAGCTTGGTAGGGGGCGGCACAGATACGCAGTATTTT.

The CDR3 here is CASSAWTGQETQYF. In DNA form, the CDR3 reads TGTGCCAGCAGCGCCTGGACAGGCCAAGAGACCCAGTACTTC. J is TRBJ2-5 and V is TRBV7-8; 7 bases map to TRBD1. The CDR3 has 14 amino acids. CDR1 is SGHVS, CDR2 FQNEAQ, per germline. V lost 5 bases to trimming and J lost 1 base; unmatched junction nucleotides: 4.

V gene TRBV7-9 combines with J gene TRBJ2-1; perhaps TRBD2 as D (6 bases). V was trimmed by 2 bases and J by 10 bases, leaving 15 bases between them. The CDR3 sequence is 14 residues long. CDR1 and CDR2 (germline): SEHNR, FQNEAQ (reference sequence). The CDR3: CASSLTTEGGEQFF. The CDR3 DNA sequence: TGTGCCAGCAGCTTAACTACCGAGGGAGGCGAGCAGTTCTTC.

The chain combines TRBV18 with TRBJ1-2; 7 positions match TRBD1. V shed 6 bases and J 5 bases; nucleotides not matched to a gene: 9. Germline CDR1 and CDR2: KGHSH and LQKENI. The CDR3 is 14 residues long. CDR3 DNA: TGTGCCAGCTCGCCAACCGGGACAGATTATGGCTACACCTTC. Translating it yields CASSPTGTDYGYTF.

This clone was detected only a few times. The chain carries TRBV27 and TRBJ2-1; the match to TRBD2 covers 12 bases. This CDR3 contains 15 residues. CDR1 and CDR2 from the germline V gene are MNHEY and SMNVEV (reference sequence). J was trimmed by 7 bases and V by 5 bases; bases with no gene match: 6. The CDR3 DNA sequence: TGTGCCAGCAGTCTAGCGGGGGGGCCGGGGAATGAGCAGTTCTTC. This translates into CASSLAGGPGNEQFF.

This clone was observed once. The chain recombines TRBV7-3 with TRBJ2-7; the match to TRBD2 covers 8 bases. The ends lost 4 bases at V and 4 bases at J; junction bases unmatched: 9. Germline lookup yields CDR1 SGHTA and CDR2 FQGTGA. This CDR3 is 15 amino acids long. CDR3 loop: CASSSSGGPMYEQYF. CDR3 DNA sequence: TGTGCCAGCAGCTCTTCGGGGGGGCCTATGTACGAGCAGTACTTC.